The rows below give T cell receptor beta chains drawn from one sample of a study of blood T cell repertoires in COVID-19. Clones were read by immunoSEQ multiplex PCR, and TCRdb kept only the in-frame ones, dropping some. There are over 120,000 clones in the sample; nearly 80% occur only once, and roughly 2.9% lies in the top ten. The sequenced material came from PBMCs or T cells enriched from blood (not recorded which). These TCRs come from a woman aged 45-65 years who had recovered from COVID-19. CDR3s include the opening cysteine and the closing phenylalanine or tryptophan. A D gene is named only where the DNA matches it firmly. Rows may omit the clone size; those that give it use once, few, many or a size class.

abundance,v_gene,j_gene,d_gene,CDR3aa,CDR3nt
NA,TRBV30,TRBJ1-1,NA,CAWSDGGWGEAFF,TGTGCCTGGAGTGATGGGGGGTGGGGTGAAGCTTTCTTT
NA,TRBV5-1,TRBJ1-6,NA,CASSLGQTTSPLHF,TGCGCCAGCAGCTTGGGCCAGACAACCTCACCCCTCCACTTT
once,TRBV19,TRBJ1-5,NA,CASSIKSGNQPQHF,TGTGCCAGTAGTATTAAAAGCGGCAATCAGCCCCAGCATTTT
once,TRBV28,TRBJ2-1,NA,CATSPPTRGYNEQFF,TGTGCCACATCCCCGCCCACTAGAGGCTACAATGAGCAGTTCTTC
NA,TRBV12-3/TRBV12-4,TRBJ2-5,NA,CASSVLAQETQYF,TGTGCCAGCAGTGTCCTGGCCCAAGAGACCCAGTACTTC
NA,TRBV12-5,TRBJ2-7,NA,CASARGSYEQYF,TGTGCTAGTGCCCGGGGATCCTACGAGCAGTACTTC
NA,TRBV4-1,TRBJ1-1,TRBD1,CASSQGAGPGRGQYEAFF,TGCGCCAGCAGCCAAGGGGCAGGGCCCGGCAGGGGGCAATATGAAGCTTTCTTT
NA,TRBV28,TRBJ1-2,NA,CASRTSGSDYGYTF,TGTGCCAGCAGAACTTCAGGGTCGGACTATGGCTACACCTTC
NA,TRBV27,TRBJ2-1,TRBD2,CASSFLSLAADVDGYNEQFF,TGTGCCAGCAGTTTCCTCTCACTAGCGGCCGACGTTGATGGCTACAATGAGCAGTTCTTC
NA,TRBV27,TRBJ2-7,TRBD2,CASTGLSYEQYF,TGTGCCAGCACGGGACTATCCTACGAGCAGTACTTC
NA,TRBV7-8,TRBJ2-7,NA,CASSLARGGYEQYF,TGTGCCAGCAGCTTAGCGAGGGGGGGCTACGAGCAGTACTTC
NA,TRBV11-3,TRBJ1-1,NA,CASSLAQDATEAFF,TGTGCCAGCAGCTTAGCACAGGATGCCACTGAAGCTTTCTTT
NA,TRBV29-1,TRBJ1-2,NA,CSVGVFNYGYTF,TGCAGCGTTGGAGTATTTAACTATGGCTACACCTTC
NA,TRBV28,TRBJ2-1,TRBD2,CASSSTSRNEQFF,TGTGCCAGCAGTTCGACTAGCCGGAATGAGCAGTTCTTC
NA,TRBV24-1,TRBJ2-3,TRBD2,CATGTSGPGTQYF,TGTGCCACCGGGACTAGCGGGCCGGGGACGCAGTATTTT
NA,TRBV19,TRBJ1-4,NA,CASHRVGEKLFF,TGTGCCAGTCACAGGGTTGGCGAAAAACTGTTTTTT
NA,TRBV7-2,TRBJ2-1,TRBD1,CASSSRDSYNEQFF,TGTGCCAGCAGCTCCAGGGACAGCTACAATGAGCAGTTCTTC
few,TRBV30,TRBJ1-1,TRBD1,CAWSVYQGATEAFF,TGTGCCTGGAGTGTATATCAGGGGGCTACTGAAGCTTTCTTT
NA,TRBV28,TRBJ1-5,NA,CASSSPGKANQPQHF,TGTGCCAGCAGTTCCCCAGGGAAGGCCAATCAGCCCCAGCATTTT
once,TRBV30,TRBJ1-5,NA,CAWATESNQPQHF,TGTGCCTGGGCCACAGAGAGCAATCAGCCCCAGCATTTT
NA,TRBV5-6,TRBJ1-1,TRBD1,CASSWGQGSTEAFF,TGTGCCAGCAGTTGGGGACAGGGTAGCACTGAAGCTTTCTTT
few,TRBV7-9,TRBJ1-3,TRBD1,CASSPPRLGQRSGNTIYF,TGTGCCAGCAGCCCCCCGAGGCTGGGACAGAGATCTGGAAACACCATATATTTT
NA,TRBV4-1,TRBJ2-2,NA,CASSQATGNTGELFF,TGCGCCAGCAGCCAAGCTACGGGTAACACCGGGGAGCTGTTTTTT
few,TRBV6-5,TRBJ1-1,NA,CASSTKGDTEAFF,TGTGCCAGCAGTACCAAAGGGGACACTGAAGCTTTCTTT
NA,TRBV6-2/TRBV6-3,TRBJ2-7,NA,CASSRGTYEQYF,TGTGCCAGCAGCCGGGGGACTTACGAGCAGTACTTC
NA,TRBV29-1,TRBJ1-3,NA,CSAGLGNTIYF,TGCAGCGCCGGACTTGGAAACACCATATATTTT
NA,TRBV7-7,TRBJ1-6,TRBD1,CASSLGGDRGNSPLHF,TGTGCTAGCAGCTTAGGGGGGGACAGGGGAAATTCACCCCTCCACTTT
NA,TRBV2,TRBJ1-6,NA,CASSEQGPYSTNSPLHF,TGTGCCAGCAGTGAGCAGGGGCCCTATTCGACAAATTCACCCCTCCACTTT
NA,TRBV11-2,TRBJ1-6,NA,CASSSLTGSNSPLHF,TGTGCCAGCAGCTCTTTAACAGGGAGCAATTCACCCCTCCACTTT
once,TRBV11-3,TRBJ2-1,TRBD2,CASSPITSTSGGTYNEQFF,TGTGCCAGCAGCCCTATCACATCGACTAGCGGGGGGACTTACAATGAGCAGTTCTTC
few,TRBV6-1,TRBJ1-2,TRBD1,CASSDLLQGGYGYTF,TGTGCCAGCAGTGACCTCCTACAGGGGGGATATGGCTACACCTTC
NA,TRBV14,TRBJ2-7,TRBD1,CASRTSGTEYSYEQYF,TGTGCCAGCAGAACCTCCGGGACAGAGTACTCCTACGAGCAGTACTTC
many,TRBV29-1,TRBJ2-5,TRBD2,CSVVIAGGRETQYF,TGCAGCGTTGTGATAGCGGGGGGGCGAGAGACCCAGTACTTC
NA,TRBV19,TRBJ2-2,NA,CASSTRGLAVNTGELFF,TGTGCCAGTAGTACCCGGGGGCTAGCGGTGAACACCGGGGAGCTGTTTTTT
few,TRBV21-1,TRBJ1-2,NA,CASSDRQIPANYGYTF,TGTGCCAGCAGCGACCGACAGATCCCCGCTAACTATGGCTACACCTTC
NA,TRBV5-4,TRBJ1-4,NA,CASSLWRGNEKLFF,TGTGCCAGCAGCTTGTGGCGAGGGAATGAAAAACTGTTTTTT
NA,TRBV2,TRBJ2-5,TRBD1,CASRSGTGAVETQYF,TGTGCCAGCAGATCCGGGACAGGGGCAGTGGAGACCCAGTACTTC
NA,TRBV5-4,TRBJ2-3,TRBD2,CASRLTLSGGATDTQYF,TGTGCCAGCAGACTGACCTTAAGCGGGGGGGCCACAGATACGCAGTATTTT
NA,TRBV11-3,TRBJ1-2,NA,CASSLLAGEGGYTF,TGTGCCAGCAGCTTACTCGCCGGGGAGGGTGGCTACACCTTC
NA,TRBV11-2,TRBJ1-2,NA,CASSLGGSTNYGYTF,TGTGCCAGCAGCCTTGGAGGGTCGACCAACTATGGCTACACCTTC
NA,TRBV25-1,TRBJ2-6,TRBD1,CASSDRGLGPGANVLTF,TGTGCCAGCAGTGACAGGGGGCTAGGACCCGGGGCCAACGTCCTGACTTTC
NA,TRBV11-2,TRBJ2-1,TRBD2,CASRLGGGEQFF,TGTGCCAGCAGATTGGGCGGGGGTGAGCAGTTCTTC
NA,TRBV5-4,TRBJ1-1,TRBD1,CASSLQGGATEAFF,TGTGCCAGCAGCTTGCAGGGGGGAGCCACTGAAGCTTTCTTT
NA,TRBV19,TRBJ1-5,TRBD1,CASTPIALIRDRGRYGNQPQHF,TGTGCCAGTACCCCTATAGCGTTAATCCGGGACAGGGGGCGATATGGCAATCAGCCCCAGCATTTT
NA,TRBV9,TRBJ2-7,TRBD2,CASSPGLAGFEQYF,TGTGCCAGCAGCCCGGGACTAGCGGGATTCGAGCAGTACTTC
NA,TRBV6-5,TRBJ2-2,NA,CASTAQDMRIWELFF,TGTGCCAGCACCGCCCAGGACATGAGAATCTGGGAGCTGTTTTTT